Shown below are 7 T cell receptor beta chains from a single sample sequenced in a study of T cells expressing NK-cell markers. After re-calling the 5' RACE reads, TCRdb lists one entry per CDR3 protein, DNA absent. Recorded for this sample: about 440,000 distinct CDR3 sequences. The material sequenced was blood T cells: a sorted CD56 or NKG2C T cell subset, CD4+ or CD8+ T cells, or bulk PBMC T cells (not recorded which). The receptors here all came from a woman aged 18 to 75 in good health.

The chain joins TRBV7-3 to TRBJ1-1; TCRdb returns TRBD1, unconfirmable since there is no DNA. The CDR3 contains 14 residues. Germline V gene data show CDR1 as SGHTA and CDR2 as FQGTGA. The chain's CDR3 is CASSLSPGNTEAFF. Filled out from reference TRBV7-3 and TRBJ1-1, the complete variable domain reads GAGVSQTPSNKVTEKGKYVELRCDPISGHTALYWYRQSLGQGPEFLIYFQGTGAADDSGLPNDRFFAVRPEGSVSTLKIQRTERGDSAVYLCASSLSPGNTEAFFGQGTRLTVV.

The genes are TRBV4-3 and TRBJ2-1. This CDR3 contains 17 residues. Germline lookup yields CDR1 LGHNA and CDR2 YSLEER. This chain's CDR3 is CASSQDPAGSSYNEQFF.

The rearrangement joins TRBV4-2 to TRBJ1-2; no DNA is available, so the TRBD1 call from TCRdb remains unchecked. This CDR3 is 15 amino acids long. Germline assignment: CDR1 LGHNA and CDR2 YNFKEQ. The CDR3 loop is CASSQETGADYGYTF.

This rearrangement joins TRBV24-1 to TRBJ2-7. Germline CDR1 reads KGHDR; CDR2 reads SFDVKD. The CDR3 is 12 amino acids. CDR3 in amino acids: CATTHRPHEQYF.

This chain joins TRBV12-3 or TRBV12-4 and TRBJ2-1; as DNA is missing, the TRBD1 call by TCRdb cannot be tested. The CDR3 is made up of 16 amino acids. CDR3: CASSSPSISSYNEQFF.

This chain connects TRBV4-1 to TRBJ2-3; the TCRdb D gene call, TRBD2, has no DNA to confirm it. Germline V gene sequence: CDR1 MGHRA, CDR2 YSYEKL. CDR3 length equals 15 residues. This CDR3 is CASSRTSGGPDTQYF.

This CDR3 reads CASSQAVDSGTDTQYF. V is TRBV3-1 and J is TRBJ2-3; TCRdb's assignment of TRBD1 cannot be checked, as there is no DNA. Germline V CDR1 and CDR2: LGHDT, YNNKEL (reference sequence). CDR3 size: 16 residues.